Each of the 20 T cell receptor beta chains below was sequenced from the same sample in a study of blood T cells in healthy people across ages. Primed by a sample-barcoded 5' primer and a J-beta primer mix, a second PCR proceeded for about 6 to 12 cycles. TCRdb re-called the 5' RACE reads through MiXCR, storing one row per CDR3 protein. The data show about a million distinct CDR3 sequences, roughly 51% seen once. The specimen was blood. All receptors come from a woman aged 60 to 75 in good health.

The chain carries TRBV20-1 and TRBJ2-1, with D possibly TRBD2 on 5 matching bases. The CDR3 extends over 16 amino acids. Germline V gene lookup returns CDR1 DFQATT and CDR2 SNEGSKA (reference sequence). V was cut by 1 base and J by 0 bases, with 13 bases left in between. The CDR3 DNA reads TGCAGTGCTAGAGGAGCGGTGAAGGACTCCTACAATGAGCAGTTCTTC. This encodes CSARGAVKDSYNEQFF.

The chain couples TRBV28 to TRBJ1-1, with D perhaps TRBD1 (6 bases). The V and J ends lost 2 bases and 4 bases respectively, with 14 bases between them. The CDR3 is made up of 15 amino acids. Germline V CDR1 and CDR2: MDHEN, SYDVKM. The CDR3 DNA reads TGTGCCAGCAGTTTACCCAGGGGTATTAGCACTGAAGCTTTCTTT. Its translation: CASSLPRGISTEAFF.

This clonotype is a singleton in its sample. The chain uses TRBV4-1 and TRBJ1-4; perhaps TRBD1 as D (6 bases). V shed 3 bases and J shed 8 bases, with 13 bases lying between them. The CDR3 consists of 14 residues. Germline V gene data show CDR1 as MGHRA and CDR2 as YSYEKL. The chain's CDR3 is CASSQETRGEKLFF. CDR3 coding DNA: TGCGCCAGCAGCCAGGAAACCAGGGGAGAAAAACTGTTTTTT.

This clonotype was recorded a few times. V usage is TRBV2 and J usage is TRBJ2-1, with no clear D. Trimming removed 4 bases at V and 1 base at J, with 5 bases between. The length of the CDR3 is 13 residues. Germline lookup yields CDR1 SNHLY and CDR2 FYNNEI. The CDR3 here is CASSVFSYNEQFF. In DNA form, the CDR3 reads TGTGCCAGCAGTGTCTTTTCCTACAATGAGCAGTTCTTC.

The chain carries TRBV3-1 and TRBJ2-1, with 11 bases that match TRBD2. CDR3 length equals 17 residues. The J segment lost 5 bases and the V segment lost 4 bases, leaving 10 bases of the junction unmatched. Germline V CDR1 and CDR2: LGHDT, YNNKEL (reference sequence). The CDR3 DNA follows: TGTGCCAGCAGCCTGCCCCTTAGCGGGAGGGTCCACAATGAGCAGTTCTTC. Its protein is CASSLPLSGRVHNEQFF.

This clonotype was detected a few times. CDR3: CASSLGARQTSGYTF. The CDR3 DNA is TGTGCCAGCAGCTTAGGGGCCCGACAGACGAGTGGCTACACCTTC. The chain is built from TRBV7-6 and TRBJ1-2, with a weak D call TRBD1 (5 bases). Germline V gene sequence: CDR1 SGHVS, CDR2 FNYEAQ. The V end lost 1 base, the J end lost 7 bases, and 16 bases lay between the germline ends. There are 15 residues in the CDR3.

This clonotype was recorded a few times. This chain links TRBV9 with TRBJ2-4; no definite D call. Germline V gene lookup returns CDR1 SGDLS and CDR2 YYNGEE. The CDR3 totals 14 residues. Trimming took off 3 bases at V and 0 bases at J, with 7 bases between the two ends. The CDR3 reads CASSARVAKNIQYF. DNA of the CDR3: TGTGCCAGCAGCGCAAGAGTAGCCAAAAACATTCAGTACTTC.

V gene TRBV27 combines with J gene TRBJ2-1, with 9 bases matching TRBD1. Germline V gene data show CDR1 as MNHEY and CDR2 as SMNVEV (reference sequence). The CDR3 spans 14 residues. The trim removed 4 bases at V and 10 bases at J, leaving 8 bases unmatched. The CDR3 nucleotides are TGTGCCAGCAGTTACCCGGACAGGGGTCGGGAGCAGTTCTTC. Amino acids: CASSYPDRGREQFF.

This sequence joins TRBV7-2 and TRBJ2-3; D gene uncertain. This CDR3 is built from 15 residues. The V gene's germline CDR1 is SGHTA and CDR2 FQGNSA. Trimming cost V 5 bases and J 1 base, with 13 bases left between them. This chain's CDR3 is CASSKQEKRTDTQYF. In DNA form, the CDR3 reads TGTGCCAGCAGCAAACAAGAGAAACGCACAGATACGCAGTATTTT.

The rearrangement joins TRBV20-1 to TRBJ2-1; 13 nucleotides align to TRBD2. CDR3 length equals 15 residues. Germline assignment: CDR1 DFQATT and CDR2 SNEGSKA (reference sequence). The ends lost 0 bases at V and 7 bases at J; junction bases unmatched: 3. The CDR3 spells CSARDSLAGGNEQFF. The CDR3 nucleotides are TGCAGTGCTAGAGATTCACTAGCGGGAGGGAATGAGCAGTTCTTC.

In this sample, this clonotype turned up a few times. The chain couples TRBV9 to TRBJ1-1; D not resolved. V lost 4 bases, J lost 3 bases, and 13 bases lay in between. The germline gives CDR1 SGDLS, CDR2 YYNGEE. The CDR3 length is 14 residues. This CDR3 is CASSTQQSDTEAFF. The CDR3, as DNA: TGTGCCAGCAGCACCCAGCAGTCGGACACTGAAGCTTTCTTT. Looking up the rest from reference TRBV9 and TRBJ1-1 gives the full variable domain: DSGVTQTPKHLITATGQRVTLRCSPRSGDLSVYWYQQSLDQGLQFLIQYYNGEERAKGNILERFSAQQFPDLHSELNLSSLELGDSALYFCASSTQQSDTEAFFGQGTRLTVV.

V gene TRBV27 combines with J gene TRBJ2-4; TRBD1 aligns across 9 bases. Germline values: CDR1 MNHEY, CDR2 SMNVEV (reference sequence). The trim removed 5 bases at V and 7 bases at J, leaving 3 bases unmatched. There are 13 residues in the CDR3. As DNA, the CDR3 is TGTGCCAGCAGTGTTGGGACAGGGAACATTCAGTACTTC. Its translation is CASSVGTGNIQYF.

The rearrangement joins TRBV4-3 to TRBJ2-3, with TRBD2 identical over 12 bases. After removal of 4 bases from V and 6 bases from J, the junction contained 2 bases not matched to a gene. CDR1 is LGHNA and CDR2 is YSLEER in the germline V gene. The length of the CDR3 is 14 residues. CDR3 bases: TGCGCCAGCAGCCTCACTAGCGGGAGGGATACGCAGTATTTT. Translation: CASSLTSGRDTQYF.

This clonotype came up many times. The chain has TRBV20-1 and TRBJ2-3; TRBD1 matches 10 bases. Germline values: CDR1 DFQATT, CDR2 SNEGSKA (reference sequence). With V trimmed by 5 bases and J by 2 bases, 7 bases remained unmatched. CDR3 length equals 15 residues. Here the CDR3 reads CSAQPGTGATDTQYF. CDR3 DNA sequence: TGCAGTGCTCAGCCCGGGACAGGGGCCACAGATACGCAGTATTTT.

V gene TRBV6-7 combines with J gene TRBJ2-3; 14 nucleotides line up with TRBD2. TRBV6-7 is known as an ORF, though its function is uncertain. This CDR3 has 22 amino acids. After removal of 10 bases from V and 2 bases from J, the junction contained 26 bases not matched to a gene. CDR3 amino acids: CAILRKPQGLAGDHGVTDTQYF. CDR3 bases: TGTGCCATCCTACGTAAACCTCAGGGACTAGCGGGAGATCACGGGGTCACAGATACGCAGTATTTT.

The chain is built from TRBV20-1 and TRBJ2-7; no clear D gene. Deletions cut 2 bases from V and 2 bases from J, with 13 bases between. CDR1 DFQATT and CDR2 SNEGSKA come from the germline V gene (reference sequence). There are 14 residues in the CDR3. The CDR3 region has the DNA TGCAGTGCTAGATCCCGTGAAGGTACCTACGAGCAGTACTTC. Protein sequence: CSARSREGTYEQYF.

The rearrangement uses TRBV7-8 and TRBJ2-2; no definite D call. Germline V lookup: CDR1 SGHVS, CDR2 FQNEAQ. The V end was cut by 3 bases, the J end by 2 bases, with 10 bases between. This CDR3 is built from 15 residues. The CDR3 is CASSFGSSNTGELFF. CDR3 bases: TGTGCCAGCAGCTTTGGCTCATCCAACACCGGGGAGCTGTTTTTT.

J is TRBJ2-4 and V is TRBV7-2; 10 nucleotides align to TRBD2. The J call may be wrong; the DNA end is better matched by TRBJ2-5. The CDR3 has 17 residues. Germline CDR1 reads SGHTA; CDR2 reads FQGNSA. CDR3 region: CASSLRPSGSRRETQYF. The CDR3 DNA reads as TGTGCCAGCAGCTTAAGGCCTAGCGGGAGTCGCCGGGAGACCCAGTACTTC.

The genes are TRBV7-2 and TRBJ1-2, with 7 bases lining up with TRBD1. The CDR3 totals 14 residues. J gave up 6 bases and V 5 bases, and 9 bases lay outside the gene matches. CDR1 SGHTA and CDR2 FQGNSA come from the germline V gene. The CDR3 spells CASSARQGPNGYTF. DNA for the CDR3: TGTGCCAGCAGCGCACGACAGGGCCCGAATGGCTACACCTTC.

The chain has TRBV5-1 and TRBJ2-1; 9 positions match TRBD2. The CDR3 consists of 18 residues. Germline loops: CDR1 SGHRS, CDR2 YFSETQ. V lost 0 bases and J lost 2; bases outside the gene matches: 9. The CDR3 loop is CASSLGSSGRKAYNEQFF. The CDR3 DNA is TGCGCCAGCAGCTTGGGCAGCAGCGGGAGGAAGGCCTACAATGAGCAGTTCTTC.